Presented here are 15 T cell receptor beta chains from one specimen sequenced in a study of human T cells and chemical hapten exposure. Time point in this sample: patch test 2, 6 weeks after DPC sensitization. Treatment of the sample: therapeutic diphenylcyclopropenone sensitization with weekly scalp DPC. TCRdb processed the RACE reads anew with MiXCR; each CDR3 protein has one entry. Of about 110,000 distinct CDR3 sequences listed, approximately 8.8% are singletons. The input for sequencing was whole blood, taken in connection with sensitization to the hapten diphenylcyclopropenone (DPC). The receptors were sampled from a woman aged 35 to 49 with alopecia areata. Some clones in this sample may be carry-over from other donors' samples.

This clonotype has a count of ten or more. J is TRBJ1-2 and V is TRBV6-2 or TRBV6-3, with D possibly matching TRBD1 (5 bases). This CDR3 contains 14 residues. CDR1 and CDR2 from the germline V gene are MNHEY and SVGEGT. V dropped 7 bases and J dropped 2 bases, with 14 bases sitting between them. The chain's CDR3 is CASMAQGENYGYTF. CDR3 nucleotides: TGTGCCAGCATGGCGCAGGGAGAGAACTATGGCTACACCTTC.

Remarks on this clonotype: Possible read error: a much larger clone is one base away. CDR3 sequence: CTSSQDLPGQTSGNTIYF. CDR3 DNA: TGTACCAGCAGCCAAGATCTACCGGGACAGACCTCTGGAAACACCATATATTTT. The V and J genes are TRBV4-2 and TRBJ1-3, with TRBD1 matching 7 bases. Germline V lookup: CDR1 LGHNA, CDR2 YNFKEQ. The CDR3 has 18 residues.

This clonotype was counted only a few times. The chain is built from TRBV11-2 and TRBJ1-6; D remains ambiguous. Between the trimmed V and J ends, which lost 5 bases and 5 bases, there was a span of 10 bases. Looked up from germline, CDR1 is SGHAT and CDR2 is FQNNGV. There are 14 residues in the CDR3. CDR3 nucleotides: TGTGCCAGCAGCCTGGATCAGAATAATTCACCCCTCCACTTT. It codes for CASSLDQNNSPLHF.

This clonotype was seen more than once but under ten times. This chain connects TRBV12-3 or TRBV12-4 to TRBJ1-1; possibly TRBD1 for D (5 bases). The CDR3 runs to 15 residues. V was pared by 3 bases and J by 5 bases, with 16 bases between. As DNA, the CDR3 is TGTGCCAGCAGTTTGGGGGAGGGATCAAGAACTGAAGCTTTCTTT. Translation: CASSLGEGSRTEAFF.

The V call is TRBV20-1, the J call TRBJ2-2; D may correspond to TRBD1 or TRBD2 (5 bases each). The length of the CDR3 is 15 residues. The germline V gene has CDR1 DFQATT and CDR2 SNEGSKA (reference sequence). Trimming took off 0 bases at V and 6 bases at J, with 14 bases between the two ends. The CDR3 protein is CSARDSRGGAGELFF. The CDR3 DNA reads as TGCAGTGCTAGAGATTCGAGGGGCGGCGCCGGGGAGCTGTTTTTT.

There are many counts of this clonotype. The gene calls are TRBV10-1 and TRBJ2-4; a possible D gene is TRBD2 (6 bases). Per the germline V gene, CDR1 is WNHNN and CDR2 is SYGVQD (reference sequence). CDR3 length: 15 residues. V gave up 3 bases and J gave up 5 bases, with 14 bases separating them. In DNA form, the CDR3 reads TGCGCCAGCAGTGACTCTGGGGGGATGGAAAACATTCAGTACTTC. Amino acid sequence: CASSDSGGMENIQYF.

This clonotype appeared a few times. The chain couples TRBV20-1 to TRBJ2-7, with D perhaps TRBD1 (5 bases). This CDR3 comprises 13 residues. Trimming cost V 5 bases and J 3 bases, with 14 bases left between them. Germline lookup yields CDR1 DFQATT and CDR2 SNEGSKA (reference sequence). The CDR3 here is CSALTTVDYEQYF. The CDR3 DNA is TGCAGTGCTCTTACGACAGTAGACTACGAGCAGTACTTC.

The rearrangement joins TRBV29-1 to TRBJ2-7; D may match TRBD1 or TRBD2 (5 bases each). The CDR3 contains 14 residues. V shed 5 bases and J shed 4 bases, with 18 bases lying between them. Germline V CDR1 and CDR2: SQVTM, ANQGSEA. The CDR3 bases are TGCAGCGTTCGATTCCGGGACGTACCTTACGAGCAGTACTTC. Its protein is CSVRFRDVPYEQYF.

The J gene is TRBJ1-6, the V gene TRBV12-3 or TRBV12-4, with TRBD1 matching over 7 bases. The CDR3 extends over 18 amino acids. The V and J ends lost 3 bases and 0 bases, in that order; junction bases with no gene match: 8. CDR3 sequence: CASSFRKGASSYNSPLHF. Written as DNA, the CDR3 is TGTGCCAGCAGTTTCCGCAAGGGGGCGAGCTCCTATAATTCACCCCTCCACTTT.

This clonotype was detected many times. V usage is TRBV7-9 and J usage is TRBJ2-1, with 7 bases matching TRBD2. CDR1 is SEHNR, CDR2 FQNEAQ, per germline (reference sequence). CDR3 length: 16 amino acids. After removal of 4 bases from V and 7 bases from J, the junction contained 13 bases not matched to a gene. CDR3 coding DNA: TGTGCCAGCAGCTCCCTCCGCGGGCCCGGGGGGAATGAGCAGTTCTTC. Translated, it gives CASSSLRGPGGNEQFF.

This clonotype was picked up many times. V usage is TRBV24-1 and J usage is TRBJ2-1, with D perhaps matching TRBD1 or TRBD2 (5 bases each). Trimming left V 2 bases short and J 2 bases short, with 12 bases between. This CDR3 is 16 amino acids long. The germline gives CDR1 KGHDR, CDR2 SFDVKD. The CDR3 DNA reads TGTGCCACCAGTGATTCCTTCGGGGCCACCTACAATGAGCAGTTCTTC. Translated, it gives CATSDSFGATYNEQFF.

This clonotype was seen at least ten times. This sequence joins TRBV28 and TRBJ2-7; tentative D call: TRBD2 (7 bases). Germline V gene data show CDR1 as MDHEN and CDR2 as SYDVKM. The CDR3 has 14 residues. With 1 base removed from V and 7 bases from J, the gap between germline ends came to 14 bases. Written as DNA, the CDR3 is TGTGCCAGCAGTTTATACCCGGGGGGCGGTGAGCAGTACTTC. The encoded protein is CASSLYPGGGEQYF. The variable domain in full, completed from reference TRBV28 and TRBJ2-7, reads DVKVTQSSRYLVKRTGEKVFLECVQDMDHENMFWYRQDPGLGLRLIYFSYDVKMKEKGDIPEGYSVSREKKERFSLILESASTNQTSMYLCASSLYPGGGEQYFGPGTRLTVT.

The chain recombines TRBV6-2 or TRBV6-3 with TRBJ2-5; maybe TRBD2 (5 bases). V gave up 5 bases and J gave up 0 bases, with 10 bases separating them. The length of the CDR3 is 14 residues. Germline V gene lookup returns CDR1 MNHEY and CDR2 SVGEGT. The CDR3 reads CASSPGGHQETQYF. CDR3 DNA: TGTGCCAGCAGTCCCGGCGGGCACCAAGAGACCCAGTACTTC.

This clonotype was detected once. V gene TRBV24-1 combines with J gene TRBJ2-3; D may be TRBD2 (6 bases). V lost 0 bases to trimming and J lost 6 bases, with 12 bases between them. CDR1 and CDR2 (germline): KGHDR, SFDVKD. This CDR3 region has 15 residues. CDR3 sequence (DNA): TGTGCCACCAGTGATTTGCAAGGAGGGCGGGATACGCAGTATTTT. Its translation is CATSDLQGGRDTQYF.

V usage is TRBV7-8 and J usage is TRBJ1-6, with TRBD1 matching over 7 bases. The CDR3 length is 15 residues. Germline-derived CDR1 and CDR2 are SGHVS and FQNEAQ. V lost 4 bases and J lost 9; bases outside the gene matches: 9. DNA for the CDR3: TGTGCCAGCAGCTCGGGGGACAGAGGTATTTCACCCCTCCACTTT. Its protein product is CASSSGDRGISPLHF.